What follows describes a single T cell receptor (beta chain). Produced via immunoSEQ multiplex PCR; TCRdb's table is partial and in-frame only. Of 60,000 to 85,000 clones listed, around 90% are singletons. This entry comes from a study of T cell changes during pregnancy in multiple sclerosis. From germline, CDR1 is MNHEY and CDR2 SVGAGI. Trimming pared 5 bases from V and 1 base from J, leaving 12 bases between. The CDR3 covers 15 residues. V and J are TRBV6-5 and TRBJ1-3; D uncertain. This sequence was found in a female donor with multiple sclerosis, enrolled in a pregnancy study. Sequenced here: peripheral blood, sampled in the first trimester of pregnancy. The CDR3 region has the DNA TGTGCCAGCAGTCGCCGACGAGGGTCTGGAAACACCATATATTTT. Protein sequence: CASSRRRGSGNTIYF.